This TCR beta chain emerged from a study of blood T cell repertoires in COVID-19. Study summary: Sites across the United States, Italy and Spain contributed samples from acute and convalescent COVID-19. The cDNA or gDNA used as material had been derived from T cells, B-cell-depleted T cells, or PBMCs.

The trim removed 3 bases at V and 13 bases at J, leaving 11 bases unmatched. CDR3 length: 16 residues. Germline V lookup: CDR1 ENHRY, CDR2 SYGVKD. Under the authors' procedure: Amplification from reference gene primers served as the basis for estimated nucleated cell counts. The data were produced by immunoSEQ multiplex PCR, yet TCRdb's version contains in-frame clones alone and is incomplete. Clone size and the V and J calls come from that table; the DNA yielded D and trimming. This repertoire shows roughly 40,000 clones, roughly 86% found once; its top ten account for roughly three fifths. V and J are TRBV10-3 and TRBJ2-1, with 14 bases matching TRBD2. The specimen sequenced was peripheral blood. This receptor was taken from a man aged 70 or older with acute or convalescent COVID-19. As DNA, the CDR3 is TGTGCCATCAGTGAATACAGCACCGGGACTAGCGGGAGCCAGTTCTTC. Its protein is CAISEYSTGTSGSQFF.